The rows below give T cell receptor beta chains drawn from one sample of a study of T cell repertoires in cytomegalovirus infection. TCRdb independently ran MiXCR on the reads; one entry per CDR3 protein. In the table there are 200,000 or so distinct CDR3 sequences, under 30% of which are singletons. Sequencing was done on a sample of PBMCs. These receptors were taken from a human donor in good health (CMV status not recorded). Some clones in this sample may be carry-over from other donors' samples. Each CDR3 is given with its conserved first and last residue. D genes are given only for firm matches. Clone sizes are given selectively: once, few, many, or a class where the clone is expanded.

d_call clone_size j_call v_call cdr3_aa cdr3_nt
NA few TRBJ1-6 TRBV7-2 CASSLLSVKDSPLHF TGTGCCAGCAGCTTATTATCGGTTAAGGATTCACCCCTCCACTTT
NA NA TRBJ2-3 TRBV20-1 CSVSTRVNTDTQYF TGCAGTGTTTCAACTAGGGTGAACACAGATACGCAGTATTTT
TRBD2 NA TRBJ2-3 TRBV27 CATRERGLLNTQYF TGTGCCACCCGGGAGCGGGGCCTCCTCAATACGCAGTATTTT
TRBD1 few TRBJ1-1 TRBV7-6 CASSLGQGAATEAFF TGTGCCAGCAGCTTAGGACAGGGGGCGGCCACTGAAGCTTTCTTT
NA NA TRBJ2-3 TRBV7-2 CASSFYSVLTFTDTQYF TGTGCCAGCAGCTTTTATTCTGTACTGACCTTCACAGATACGCAGTATTTT
NA NA TRBJ1-1 TRBV6-1 CASSGLRRDTEAFF TGTGCCAGCAGTGGTTTGCGAAGGGACACTGAAGCTTTCTTT
NA NA TRBJ2-5 TRBV2 CAGRGLPGGTQYF TGTGCCGGCCGGGGACTTCCCGGGGGGACCCAGTACTTC
TRBD1 NA TRBJ1-4 TRBV28 CASSLGRGQGNEKLFF TGTGCCAGCAGTTTAGGGCGAGGACAGGGTAATGAAAAACTGTTTTTT
TRBD1 few TRBJ1-2 TRBV4-1 CASSQPGQRHYGYTF TGCGCCAGCAGCCAACCGGGACAGCGGCACTATGGCTACACCTTC
NA NA TRBJ1-5 TRBV3-1 CASSQGRSGRNQPQHF TGTGCCAGCAGCCAAGGACGGTCAGGGCGAAATCAGCCCCAGCATTTT
NA NA TRBJ2-3 TRBV2 CASRRTRGRDTQYF TGTGCCAGCAGACGGACTAGGGGGCGGGATACGCAGTATTTT
TRBD2 few TRBJ2-3 TRBV29-1 CSADRGTSGSDTQYF TGCAGCGCCGACCGGGGGACTAGCGGATCAGATACGCAGTATTTT
TRBD1 NA TRBJ2-1 TRBV4-1 CASSQEIFRGNEQFF TGCGCCAGCAGCCAAGAGATCTTCAGGGGGAATGAGCAGTTCTTC
TRBD1 NA TRBJ2-3 TRBV7-2 CASSSMGQGEDTQYF TGTGCCAGCAGCTCGATGGGACAGGGGGAAGATACGCAGTATTTT
TRBD1 many TRBJ1-6 TRBV7-6 CASSLGGQEYNSPLHF TGTGCCAGCAGCTTAGGGGGACAGGAATATAATTCACCCCTCCACTTT
NA NA TRBJ2-1 TRBV7-2 CASSRGGGYDEQFF TGTGCCAGCAGTCGGGGCGGAGGATACGATGAGCAGTTCTTC